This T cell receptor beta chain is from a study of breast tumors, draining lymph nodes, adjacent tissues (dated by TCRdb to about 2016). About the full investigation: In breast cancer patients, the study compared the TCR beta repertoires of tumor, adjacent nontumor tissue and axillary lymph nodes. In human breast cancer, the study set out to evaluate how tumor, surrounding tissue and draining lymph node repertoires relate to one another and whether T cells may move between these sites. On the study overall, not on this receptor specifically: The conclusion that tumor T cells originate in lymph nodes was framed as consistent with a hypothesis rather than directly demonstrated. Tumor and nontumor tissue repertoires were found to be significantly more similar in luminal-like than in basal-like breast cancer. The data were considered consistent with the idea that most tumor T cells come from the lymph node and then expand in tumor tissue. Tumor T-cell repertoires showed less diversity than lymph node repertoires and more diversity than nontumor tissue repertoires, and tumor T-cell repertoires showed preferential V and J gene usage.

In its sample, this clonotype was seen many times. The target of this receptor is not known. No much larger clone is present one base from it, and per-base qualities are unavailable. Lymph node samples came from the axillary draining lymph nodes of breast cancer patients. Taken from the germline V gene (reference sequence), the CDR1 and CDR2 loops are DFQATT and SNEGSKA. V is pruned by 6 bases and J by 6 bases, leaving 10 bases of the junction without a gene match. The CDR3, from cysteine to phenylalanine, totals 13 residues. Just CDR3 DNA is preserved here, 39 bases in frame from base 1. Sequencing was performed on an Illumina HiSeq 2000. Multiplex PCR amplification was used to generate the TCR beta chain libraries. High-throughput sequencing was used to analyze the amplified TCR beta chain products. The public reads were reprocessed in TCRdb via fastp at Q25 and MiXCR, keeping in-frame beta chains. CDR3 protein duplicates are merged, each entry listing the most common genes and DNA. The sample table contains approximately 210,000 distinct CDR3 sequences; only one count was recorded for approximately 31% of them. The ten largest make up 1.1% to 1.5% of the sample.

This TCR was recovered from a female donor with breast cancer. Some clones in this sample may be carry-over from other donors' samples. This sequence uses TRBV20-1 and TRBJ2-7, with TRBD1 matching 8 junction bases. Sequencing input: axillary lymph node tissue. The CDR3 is CSAPPQGASEQYF. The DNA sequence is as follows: TGCAGTGCCCCCCCGCAGGGGGCGAGCGAGCAGTACTTC.